This T cell receptor (beta chain) was profiled in a study of blood T cell repertoires in COVID-19. For the study at large: T cells, B-cell-depleted T cells, or PBMCs supplied cDNA or gDNA.

Here immunoSEQ multiplex PCR was the method, and the copy in TCRdb shows in-frame clones only, minus some. Seen here are 220,000 or so clones, roughly 84% observed once, and the top ten hold approximately 6.2%. The age range of participants was 18 to 89 years, with residence in roughly 25 US areas. Which cohort a participant joined came from the clinical history participants gave. In Cohort 3, a recovered donor had either two negative PCRs, clearance, or symptom resolution. Losses at the gene ends were 1 base for V and 0 bases for J; bases not matched to a gene: 1. CDR1 and CDR2 (germline): SGDLS, YYNGEE. This CDR3 is 14 amino acids long.

Sequencing was carried out using PBMCs or T cells enriched from blood (not recorded which). The clonotype originates from a woman aged 40 to 55 who had recovered from COVID-19. V gene TRBV9 combines with J gene TRBJ2-7; the match to TRBD2 covers 7 bases. The CDR3 protein is CASSVSGNSYEQYF. The CDR3, as DNA: TGTGCCAGCAGCGTAAGCGGGAACTCCTACGAGCAGTACTTC.